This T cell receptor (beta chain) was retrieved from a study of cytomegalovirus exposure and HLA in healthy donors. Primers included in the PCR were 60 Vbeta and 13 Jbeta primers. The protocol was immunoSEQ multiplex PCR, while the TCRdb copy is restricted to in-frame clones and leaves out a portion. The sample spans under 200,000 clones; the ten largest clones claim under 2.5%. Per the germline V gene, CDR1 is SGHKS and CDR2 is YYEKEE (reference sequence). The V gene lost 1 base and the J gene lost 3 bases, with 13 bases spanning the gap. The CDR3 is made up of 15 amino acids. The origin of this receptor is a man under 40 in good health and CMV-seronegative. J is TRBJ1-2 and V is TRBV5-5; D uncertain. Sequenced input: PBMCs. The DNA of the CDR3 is TGTGCCAGCAGCTTGCCCCCAGGTAATGACTATGGCTACACCTTC. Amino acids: CASSLPPGNDYGYTF.